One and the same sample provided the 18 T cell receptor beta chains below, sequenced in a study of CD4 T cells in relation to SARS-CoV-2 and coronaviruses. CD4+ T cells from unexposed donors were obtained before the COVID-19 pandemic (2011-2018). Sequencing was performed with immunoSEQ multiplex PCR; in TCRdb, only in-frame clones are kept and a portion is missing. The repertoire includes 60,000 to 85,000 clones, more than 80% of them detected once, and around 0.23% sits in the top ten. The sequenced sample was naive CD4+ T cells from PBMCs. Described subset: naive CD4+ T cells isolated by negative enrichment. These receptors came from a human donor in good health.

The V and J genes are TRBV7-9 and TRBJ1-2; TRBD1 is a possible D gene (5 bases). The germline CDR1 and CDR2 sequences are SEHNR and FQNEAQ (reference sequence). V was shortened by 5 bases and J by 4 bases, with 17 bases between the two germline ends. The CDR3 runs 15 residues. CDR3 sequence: CASSLGTAATYGYTF. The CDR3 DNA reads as TGTGCCAGCAGCCTTGGGACGGCGGCTACCTATGGCTACACCTTC.

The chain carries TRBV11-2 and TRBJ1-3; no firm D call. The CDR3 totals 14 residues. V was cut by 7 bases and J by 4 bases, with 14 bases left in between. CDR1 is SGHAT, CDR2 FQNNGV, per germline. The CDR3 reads CASTFTPSGNTIYF. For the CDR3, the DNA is TGTGCCAGCACTTTTACCCCCAGCGGAAACACCATATATTTT. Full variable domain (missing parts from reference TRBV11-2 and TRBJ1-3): EAGVAQSPRYKIIEKRQSVAFWCNPISGHATLYWYQQILGQGPKLLIQFQNNGVVDDSQLPKDRFSAERLKGVDSTLKIQPAKLEDSAVYLCASTFTPSGNTIYFGEGSWLTVV.

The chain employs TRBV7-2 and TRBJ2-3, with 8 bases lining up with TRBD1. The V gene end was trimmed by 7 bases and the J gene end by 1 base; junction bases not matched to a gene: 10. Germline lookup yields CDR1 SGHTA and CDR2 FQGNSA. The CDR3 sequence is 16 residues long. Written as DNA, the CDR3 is TGTGCCAGCATTGGACAGGGAAGGATCGGCACAGATACGCAGTATTTT. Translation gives CASIGQGRIGTDTQYF.

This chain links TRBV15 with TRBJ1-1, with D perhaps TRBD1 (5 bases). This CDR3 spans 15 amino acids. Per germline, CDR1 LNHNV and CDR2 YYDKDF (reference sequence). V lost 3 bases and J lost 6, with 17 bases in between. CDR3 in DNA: TGTGCCACCAGCAGTTTAGAAGCAGGGAAGGCTGAAGCTTTCTTT. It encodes CATSSLEAGKAEAFF.

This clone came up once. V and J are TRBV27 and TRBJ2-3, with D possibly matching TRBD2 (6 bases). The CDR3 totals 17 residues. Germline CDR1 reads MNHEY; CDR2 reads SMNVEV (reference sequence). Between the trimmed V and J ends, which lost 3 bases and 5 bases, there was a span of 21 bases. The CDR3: CASSFDTSSAALDTQYF. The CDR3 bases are TGTGCCAGCAGTTTCGATACTTCTAGCGCGGCGTTAGATACGCAGTATTTT.

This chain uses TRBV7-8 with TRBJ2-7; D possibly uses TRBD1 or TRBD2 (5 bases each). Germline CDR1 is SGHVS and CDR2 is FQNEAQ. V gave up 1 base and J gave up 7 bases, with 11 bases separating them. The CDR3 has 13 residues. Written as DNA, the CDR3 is TGTGCCAGCAGCTTAGTTGGGACGGGGGAGCAGTACTTC. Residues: CASSLVGTGEQYF.

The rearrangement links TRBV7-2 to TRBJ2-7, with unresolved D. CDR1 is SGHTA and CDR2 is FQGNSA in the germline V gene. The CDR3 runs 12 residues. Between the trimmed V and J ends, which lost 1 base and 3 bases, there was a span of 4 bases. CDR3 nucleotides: TGTGCCAGCAGCTTAGTGGGCTACGAGCAGTACTTC. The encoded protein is CASSLVGYEQYF. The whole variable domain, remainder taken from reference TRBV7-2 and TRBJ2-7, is GAGVSQSPSNKVTEKGKDVELRCDPISGHTALYWYRQSLGQGLEFLIYFQGNSAPDKSGLPSDRFSAERTGGSVSTLTIQRTQQEDSAVYLCASSLVGYEQYFGPGTRLTVT.

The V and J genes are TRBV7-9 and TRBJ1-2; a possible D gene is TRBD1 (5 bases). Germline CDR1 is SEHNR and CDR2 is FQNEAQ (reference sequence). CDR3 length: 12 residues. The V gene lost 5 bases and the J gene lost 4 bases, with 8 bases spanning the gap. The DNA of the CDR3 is TGTGCCAGCAGCCTGACAGTCTATGGCTACACCTTC. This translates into CASSLTVYGYTF.

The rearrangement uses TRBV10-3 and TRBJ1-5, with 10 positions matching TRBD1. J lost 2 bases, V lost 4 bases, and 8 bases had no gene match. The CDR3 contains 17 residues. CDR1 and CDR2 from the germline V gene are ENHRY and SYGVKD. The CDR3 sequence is CAISAQDRGRGNQPQHF. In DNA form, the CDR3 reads TGTGCCATCAGTGCCCAAGACAGGGGGCGAGGCAATCAGCCCCAGCATTTT.

The CDR3 DNA sequence: TGTGCCAGCAGTCCCAAGACAGGGTTCTATAACTATGGCTACACCTTC. Translating gives CASSPKTGFYNYGYTF. V usage is TRBV7-9 and J usage is TRBJ1-2; 7 bases map to TRBD1. There are 16 residues in the CDR3. Trimming cost V 6 bases and J 1 base; bases outside gene matches: 11. The germline gives CDR1 SEHNR, CDR2 FQNEAQ (reference sequence).

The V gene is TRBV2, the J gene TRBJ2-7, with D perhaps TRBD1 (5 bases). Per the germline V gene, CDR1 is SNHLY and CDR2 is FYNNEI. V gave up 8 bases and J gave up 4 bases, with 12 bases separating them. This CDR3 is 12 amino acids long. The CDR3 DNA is TGTGCCAGCGGGGTAGGGGTTTACGAGCAGTACTTC. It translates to CASGVGVYEQYF. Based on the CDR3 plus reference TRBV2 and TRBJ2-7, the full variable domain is EPEVTQTPSHQVTQMGQEVILRCVPISNHLYFYWYRQILGQKVEFLVSFYNNEISEKSEIFDDQFSVERPDGSNFTLKIRSTKLEDSAMYFCASGVGVYEQYFGPGTRLTVT.

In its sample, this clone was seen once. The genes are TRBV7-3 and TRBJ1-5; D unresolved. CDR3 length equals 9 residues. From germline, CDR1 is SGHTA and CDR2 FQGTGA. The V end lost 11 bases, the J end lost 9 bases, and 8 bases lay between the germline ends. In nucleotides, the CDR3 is TGTGCCTGTGGACCGCCCCAGCATTTT. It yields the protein CACGPPQHF.

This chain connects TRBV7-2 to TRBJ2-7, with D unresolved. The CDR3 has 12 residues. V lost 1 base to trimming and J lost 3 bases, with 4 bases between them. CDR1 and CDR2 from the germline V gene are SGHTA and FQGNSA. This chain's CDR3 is CASSLVDYEQYF. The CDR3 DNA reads TGTGCCAGCAGCTTAGTGGACTACGAGCAGTACTTC.

This chain's CDR3 is CASSHHGLASYEQYF. The CDR3 nucleotides read TGTGCCAGCAGCCACCACGGACTAGCCTCCTACGAGCAGTACTTC. The V call is TRBV3-1 (or the pseudogene TRBV3-2), the J call TRBJ2-7, with TRBD2 matching over 8 bases. Germline CDR1 is LGHDT and CDR2 is YNNKEL (reference sequence). The CDR3 runs 15 residues. Losses at the gene ends were 3 bases for V and 0 bases for J; bases not matched to a gene: 4.

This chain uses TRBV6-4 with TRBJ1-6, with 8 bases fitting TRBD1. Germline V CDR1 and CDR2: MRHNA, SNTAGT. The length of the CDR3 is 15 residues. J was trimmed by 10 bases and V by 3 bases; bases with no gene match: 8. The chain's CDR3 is CASSETGTGWSPLHF. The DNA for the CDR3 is TGTGCCAGCAGTGAGACCGGGACAGGTTGGTCACCCCTCCACTTT.

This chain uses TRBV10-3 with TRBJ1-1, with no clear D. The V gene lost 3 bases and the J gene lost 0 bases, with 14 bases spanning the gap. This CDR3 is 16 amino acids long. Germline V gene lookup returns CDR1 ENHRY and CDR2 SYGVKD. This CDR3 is CAISDSSRTMNTEAFF. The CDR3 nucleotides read TGTGCCATCAGTGATTCCTCCAGAACCATGAACACTGAAGCTTTCTTT.

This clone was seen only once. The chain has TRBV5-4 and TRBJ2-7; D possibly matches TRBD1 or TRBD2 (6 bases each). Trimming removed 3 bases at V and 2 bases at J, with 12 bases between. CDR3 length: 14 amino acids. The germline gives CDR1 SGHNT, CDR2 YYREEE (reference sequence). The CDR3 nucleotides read TGTGCCAGCAGCTCCGGGGGCATACCCTACGAGCAGTACTTC. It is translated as CASSSGGIPYEQYF.

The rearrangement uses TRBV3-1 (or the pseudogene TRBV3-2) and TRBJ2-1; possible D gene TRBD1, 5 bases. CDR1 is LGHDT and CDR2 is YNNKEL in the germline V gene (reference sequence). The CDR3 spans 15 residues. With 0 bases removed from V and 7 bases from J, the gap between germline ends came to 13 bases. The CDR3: CASSQDWSGRNEQFF. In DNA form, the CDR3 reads TGTGCCAGCAGCCAAGACTGGTCAGGGCGTAATGAGCAGTTCTTC.